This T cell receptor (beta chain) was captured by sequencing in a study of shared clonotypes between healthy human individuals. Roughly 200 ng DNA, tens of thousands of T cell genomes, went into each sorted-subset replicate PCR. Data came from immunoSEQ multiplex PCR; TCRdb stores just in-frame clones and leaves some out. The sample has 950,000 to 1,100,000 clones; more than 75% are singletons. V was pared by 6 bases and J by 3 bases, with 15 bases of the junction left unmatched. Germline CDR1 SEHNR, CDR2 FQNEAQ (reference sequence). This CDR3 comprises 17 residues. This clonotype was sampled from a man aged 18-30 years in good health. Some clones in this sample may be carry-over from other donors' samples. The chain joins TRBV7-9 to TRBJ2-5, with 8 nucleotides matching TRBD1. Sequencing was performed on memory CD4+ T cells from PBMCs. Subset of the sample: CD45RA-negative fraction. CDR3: CASSPTSWDRRKETQYF. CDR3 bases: TGTGCCAGCAGTCCTACATCCTGGGACAGGAGAAAAGAGACCCAGTACTTC.